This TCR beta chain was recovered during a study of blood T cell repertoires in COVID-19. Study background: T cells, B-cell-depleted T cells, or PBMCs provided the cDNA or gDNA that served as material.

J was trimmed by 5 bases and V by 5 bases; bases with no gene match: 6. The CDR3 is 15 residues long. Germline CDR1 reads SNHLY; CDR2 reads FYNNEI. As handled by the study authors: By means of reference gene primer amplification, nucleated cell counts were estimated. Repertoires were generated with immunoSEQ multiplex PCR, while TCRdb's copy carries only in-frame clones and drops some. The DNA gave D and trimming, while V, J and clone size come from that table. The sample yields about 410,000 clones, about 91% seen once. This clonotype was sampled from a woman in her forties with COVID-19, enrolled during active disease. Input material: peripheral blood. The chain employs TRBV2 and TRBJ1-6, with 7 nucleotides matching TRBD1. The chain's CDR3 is CASSKAGGNNSPLHF. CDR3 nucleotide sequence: TGTGCCAGCAGTAAGGCAGGGGGAAATAATTCACCCCTCCACTTT.